The clone carrying this T cell receptor (beta chain) occurred many times. This entry comes from a study of T cells after posttransplantation cyclophosphamide. The CDR3 is 15 residues long. Germline CDR1 and CDR2: SGHTA and FQGNSA. V lost 7 bases, J lost 8 bases, and 12 bases stayed unmatched. Produced via immunoSEQ multiplex PCR; TCRdb's table is partial and in-frame only. The sample yields 40,000 to 60,000 clones, without any singletons. Sequenced input: PBMCs. V gene TRBV7-2 combines with J gene TRBJ2-1; the match to TRBD2 covers 9 bases. The clonotype was recovered from a middle-aged man in good health, CMV-negative, and a related stem cell transplant donor. The CDR3 region has the DNA TGTGCCAGCAAAGGGCAGATAGCGGGAGACCATGAGCAGTTCTTC. Its translation: CASKGQIAGDHEQFF.